The 19 T cell receptor beta chains below all came from one sample that was sequenced in a study of T-cell memory formation after mild COVID-19. TCRdb re-called the 5' RACE reads through MiXCR, storing one row per CDR3 protein. The sample has hundreds of thousands of distinct CDR3 sequences; roughly 19% are singletons. Sample: PBMCs or a T cell subset sorted from them (not recorded which). The source is a man aged 18 to 29 who had mild COVID-19 (a few samples of this study predate the infection). Cell type and time point are not known.

The chain employs TRBV12-3 or TRBV12-4 and TRBJ2-6; D gene unclear. The CDR3 consists of 13 residues. Trimming cost V 2 bases and J 5 bases, with 4 bases left between them. CDR3 bases: TGTGCCAGCAGTTTAACCAGGGCCAACGTCCTGACTTTC. As protein: CASSLTRANVLTF.

This chain joins TRBV4-2 and TRBJ2-7, with D possibly matching TRBD2 (7 bases). This CDR3 region has 16 residues. The germline V gene encodes CDR1 LGHNA and CDR2 YNFKEQ. V was clipped by 4 bases and J by 3 bases, with 19 bases between them. The CDR3 bases are TGTGCCAGCAGCCGCGGGGGCACTTCGGGGGTCTACGAGCAGTACTTC. It codes for CASSRGGTSGVYEQYF.

V gene TRBV14 combines with J gene TRBJ2-1, with D perhaps matching TRBD1 (6 bases). Trimming took 6 bases from V and 14 from J, leaving 14 bases between them. CDR3 length: 11 residues. Germline CDR1 and CDR2: SGHDN and FVKESK. CDR3 amino acids: CASSPGVVEFF. In DNA form, the CDR3 reads TGTGCCAGCAGTCCAGGGGTTGTTGAGTTCTTC.

A few counts support this clonotype. CDR3 amino acids: CASGPGTGTQPQHF. CDR3 in DNA: TGTGCTAGTGGCCCAGGGACAGGCACTCAGCCCCAGCATTTT. J is TRBJ1-5 and V is TRBV12-5, with TRBD1 identical over 8 bases. The CDR3 spans 14 residues. The germline CDR1 and CDR2 sequences are LGHNT and FRNRAP. The J segment lost 6 bases and the V segment lost 6 bases, leaving 7 bases of the junction unmatched.

This clonotype occurred many times. The V and J genes are TRBV4-2 and TRBJ1-6, with 8 positions matching TRBD1. Per the germline V gene, CDR1 is LGHNA and CDR2 is YNFKEQ. V trimming: 6 bases; J trimming: 6 bases; junction bases outside the gene matches: 13. The CDR3 sequence is 17 residues long. The CDR3 protein is CASRQRLKGQGNSPLHF. The CDR3 nucleotides are TGTGCCAGCAGACAGCGCCTCAAAGGACAGGGTAATTCACCCCTCCACTTT.

This clonotype has more than one count but fewer than ten. The CDR3 DNA follows: TGTGCCAGCAGCGACGAGCTTGGACAGGCGATCAACTATGGCTACACCTTC. Protein product: CASSDELGQAINYGYTF. This chain uses TRBV7-9 with TRBJ1-2, with 7 bases identical to TRBD1. CDR1 and CDR2 from the germline V gene are SEHNR and FQNEAQ (reference sequence). J was trimmed by 2 bases and V by 5 bases; bases with no gene match: 14. The CDR3 is made up of 17 amino acids.

The chain carries TRBV28 and TRBJ1-1, with TRBD1 identical over 9 bases. The CDR3 totals 16 residues. Germline V gene lookup returns CDR1 MDHEN and CDR2 SYDVKM. V lost 6 bases to trimming and J lost 10 bases; unmatched junction nucleotides: 18. The CDR3 DNA is TGTGCCAGCAGCATCCGGGACAGGGTCCGGGGGGCTCGAGCTTTCTTT. This codes for CASSIRDRVRGARAFF.

This chain links TRBV25-1 with TRBJ2-3; D gene uncertain. V shed 3 bases and J shed 6 bases, with 1 base lying between them. Germline V CDR1 and CDR2: MGHDK, SYGVNS. CDR3 length: 10 amino acids. The CDR3 loop is CASSEDTQYF. As DNA, the CDR3 is TGTGCCAGCAGTGAGGATACGCAGTATTTT.

The V and J genes are TRBV30 and TRBJ1-2; D is unresolved. The germline V and J ends were trimmed by 3 bases and 7 bases, with 18 bases remaining between them. The CDR3 loop spans 14 amino acids. Germline CDR1 GTSNPN, CDR2 SVGIG (reference sequence). CDR3 region: CAWSARVAGGGYTF. CDR3 nucleotides: TGTGCCTGGAGCGCGAGGGTCGCAGGCGGTGGCTACACCTTC.

V usage is TRBV20-1 and J usage is TRBJ2-3; maybe TRBD1 (5 bases). The germline V gene encodes CDR1 DFQATT and CDR2 SNEGSKA (reference sequence). This CDR3 spans 15 amino acids. V was shortened by 1 base and J by 1 base, with 12 bases between the two germline ends. The CDR3 is CSARGSPRGTDTQYF. The CDR3 nucleotides are TGCAGTGCTAGAGGAAGCCCCAGGGGCACAGATACGCAGTATTTT.

This clonotype was found once. V is TRBV7-8 and J is TRBJ2-3; D is undetermined. CDR3 size: 14 residues. The germline V and J ends were trimmed by 3 bases and 2 bases, with 9 bases remaining between them. Germline V CDR1 and CDR2: SGHVS, FQNEAQ. Here the CDR3 reads CASSFKIDTDTQYF. The CDR3 nucleotides are TGTGCCAGCAGCTTCAAAATCGACACAGATACGCAGTATTTT.

This clonotype was recorded a few times. An end of the junction differs from the germline gene, which may be a read error. The chain carries TRBV7-3 and TRBJ2-3; 13 nucleotides line up with TRBD2. The V gene's germline CDR1 is SGHTA and CDR2 FQGTGA. The CDR3 runs 16 residues. The CDR3 sequence: CASSVTSGGAGDTQYF. CDR3 DNA: TGTGCCAGCAGCGTAACTAGCGGGGGGGCCGGAGATACGCAGTATTTT.

This clonotype has a handful of counts. CDR3 protein: CASTGTSNPDEQFF. The CDR3 DNA reads TGTGCCAGCACAGGGACTAGCAACCCGGATGAGCAGTTCTTC. This chain joins TRBV6-6 and TRBJ2-1; the match to TRBD2 covers 9 bases. The V gene end was trimmed by 7 bases and the J gene end by 8 bases; junction bases not matched to a gene: 9. Per germline, CDR1 MNHNY and CDR2 SVGAGI (reference sequence). The CDR3 sequence is 14 residues long.

This clonotype was found a few times. The chain employs TRBV12-3 or TRBV12-4 and TRBJ2-7; D may be TRBD1 (6 bases). This CDR3 is 13 amino acids long. Trimming left V 7 bases short and J 3 bases short, with 13 bases between. The CDR3 region has the DNA TGTGCCAGCAATGGGGGCGCGGGCTACGAGCAGTACTTC. Translating it yields CASNGGAGYEQYF.

The chain couples TRBV5-1 to TRBJ2-7; 10 positions match TRBD1. The CDR3 covers 15 residues. The ends lost 4 bases at V and 5 bases at J; junction bases unmatched: 9. CDR1 SGHRS and CDR2 YFSETQ come from the germline V gene. CDR3 DNA: TGCGCCAGCAGCCTAGGACAGGGGGTGGCTCACGAGCAGTACTTC. This translates into CASSLGQGVAHEQYF.

This clonotype was seen once. CDR3 sequence: CASSRSRDRGLNNEQFF. As DNA, the CDR3 is TGCGCCAGCAGCCGTTCCCGGGACAGGGGCTTGAACAATGAGCAGTTCTTC. The genes are TRBV4-3 and TRBJ2-1; 10 nucleotides line up with TRBD1. V shed 4 bases and J 5 bases; nucleotides not matched to a gene: 11. This CDR3 has 17 residues. Per the germline V gene, CDR1 is LGHNA and CDR2 is YSLEER.

This clonotype has a count of ten or more. Its ends do not fully match the called genes, so a read error is possible. This chain connects TRBV5-1 to TRBJ2-7; D is unresolved. Germline CDR1 and CDR2: SGHRS and YFSETQ. The CDR3 contains 11 residues. CDR3: CASSSDYEQYF. In DNA form, the CDR3 reads TGTGCCAGCTCATCTGATTACGAGCAGTACTTC. Variable domain in full (rest from reference TRBV5-1 and TRBJ2-7): KAGVTQTPRYLIKTRGQQVTLSCSPISGHRSVSWYQQTPGQGLQFLFEYFSETQRNKGNFPGRFSGRQFSNSRSEMNVSTLELGDSALYLCASSSDYEQYFGPGTRLTVT.

The chain couples TRBV20-1 to TRBJ2-4; D not resolved. The CDR3 consists of 14 residues. CDR1 and CDR2 from the germline V gene are DFQATT and SNEGSKA (reference sequence). Trimming left V 4 bases short and J 0 bases short, with 10 bases between. Written as DNA, the CDR3 is TGCAGTGCTAATCTGGCGCTAGCCAAAAACATTCAGTACTTC. Translating it yields CSANLALAKNIQYF.

In this sample, this clonotype turned up a few times. The rearrangement uses TRBV29-1 and TRBJ2-3; either TRBD1 or TRBD2 may supply D (5 bases each). CDR3 length equals 14 residues. Germline V gene sequence: CDR1 SQVTM, CDR2 ANQGSEA. Trimming took 1 base from V and 5 from J, leaving 13 bases between them. CDR3 in amino acids: CSVEAGGAGDTQYF. The CDR3 DNA reads TGCAGCGTTGAAGCTGGGGGTGCTGGAGATACGCAGTATTTT.